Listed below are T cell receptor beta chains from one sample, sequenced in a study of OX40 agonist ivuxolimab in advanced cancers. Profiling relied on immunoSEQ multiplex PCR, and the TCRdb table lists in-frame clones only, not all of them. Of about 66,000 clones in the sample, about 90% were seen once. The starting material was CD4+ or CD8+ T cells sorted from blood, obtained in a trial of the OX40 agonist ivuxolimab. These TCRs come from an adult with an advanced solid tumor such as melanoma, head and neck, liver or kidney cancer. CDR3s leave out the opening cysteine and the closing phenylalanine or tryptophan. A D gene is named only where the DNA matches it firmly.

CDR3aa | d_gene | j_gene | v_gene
ASSTRDHKKF | . | TRBJ2-1 | TRBV27
ASSLAGSGNTIY | . | TRBJ1-3 | TRBV11-2
ATGLRAISSYNEQF | . | TRBJ2-1 | TRBV15
ASSVDPSSYEQY | . | TRBJ2-7 | TRBV9
AWTTQGNTEAF | . | TRBJ1-1 | TRBV30
ASSLSGIINEQF | TRBD2 | TRBJ2-1 | TRBV19
ASSLGDRGQYEQY | TRBD1 | TRBJ2-7 | TRBV7-3
VAGEGTDTEAF | . | TRBJ1-1 | TRBV25-1
ASSERLANYYNEQF | . | TRBJ2-1 | TRBV2
SVDSGGYT | . | TRBJ1-2 | TRBV29-1
ASSFLSPGSMNTEAF | . | TRBJ1-1 | TRBV5-6
ASSSPDVGAPNEKLF | . | TRBJ1-4 | TRBV7-2
AWTSIRSGGLGSTDTQY | TRBD2 | TRBJ2-3 | TRBV30
ASKGDINYGYT | . | TRBJ1-2 | TRBV10-3
ASSVTSGRPSYEQY | TRBD2 | TRBJ2-7 | TRBV5-1
ASSSRDTPYNEQF | . | TRBJ2-1 | TRBV5-1
ASSKGHSNNEQF | . | TRBJ2-1 | TRBV7-2
ASRGQNNQPQH | . | TRBJ1-5 | TRBV27
ASSPGQGYGLAGELF | TRBD1 | TRBJ2-2 | TRBV7-9
ASSQVIAANQPQH | . | TRBJ1-5 | TRBV19
ATSRGGGRSLF | TRBD2 | TRBJ2-1 | TRBV15
ASSLLGVITYNEQF | . | TRBJ2-1 | TRBV28
ASSPGTVSGNTIY | TRBD1 | TRBJ1-3 | TRBV18
ASSLASHKANVLT | . | TRBJ2-6 | TRBV7-2
SVEGQGAIAF | TRBD1 | TRBJ1-1 | TRBV29-1
AWSVTGGPYSNQPQH | TRBD1 | TRBJ1-5 | TRBV30
ASSESGLYGYT | . | TRBJ1-2 | TRBV10-2
ASTKIKNTEAF | . | TRBJ1-1 | TRBV6-5
ASSVDHRGLEQY | TRBD1 | TRBJ2-7 | TRBV9
ASSLAGMMNTEAF | . | TRBJ1-1 | TRBV5-1
ASSGGTGGEEQY | TRBD1 | TRBJ2-7 | TRBV5-1